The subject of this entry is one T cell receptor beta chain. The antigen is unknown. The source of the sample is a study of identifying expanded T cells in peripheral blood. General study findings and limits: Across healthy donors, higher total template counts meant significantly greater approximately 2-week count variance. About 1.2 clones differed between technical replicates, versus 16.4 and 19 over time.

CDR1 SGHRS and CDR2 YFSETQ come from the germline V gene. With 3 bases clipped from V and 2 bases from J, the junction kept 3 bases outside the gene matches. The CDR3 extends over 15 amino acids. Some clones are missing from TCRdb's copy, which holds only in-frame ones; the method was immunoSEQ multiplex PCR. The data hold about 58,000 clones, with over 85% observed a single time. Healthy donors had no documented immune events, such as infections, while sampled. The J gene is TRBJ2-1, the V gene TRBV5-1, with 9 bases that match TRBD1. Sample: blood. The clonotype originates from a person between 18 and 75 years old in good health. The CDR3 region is CASSWGQGAYNEQFF. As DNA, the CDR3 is TGCGCCAGCAGCTGGGGACAGGGAGCCTACAATGAGCAGTTCTTC.